The T cell receptor (beta chain) under discussion was sequenced for a study of blood T cell repertoires in COVID-19. Study-level information: Samples taken during acute and convalescent COVID-19 were collected in the United States, Italy and Spain. Nucleic acid was either cDNA or gDNA, and it came from T cells, B-cell-depleted T cells, or PBMCs.

Authors' processing steps: The assay estimated nucleated cells by amplifying reference gene primers. Sequencing was performed with immunoSEQ multiplex PCR; in TCRdb, only in-frame clones are kept and a portion is missing. V and J calls and clone size come straight from that table; D and trimming were deduced from the DNA. The sample lists roughly 150,000 clones; about 74% were seen once. This clone was counted only a few times. The sample consisted of peripheral blood. The source of this sequence is a man aged 55 to 70 with acute or convalescent COVID-19.

This CDR3 reads CASSPPVGSEKLFF. Here the CDR3 DNA reads TGTGCCAGCAGTCCCCCCGTTGGGAGTGAAAAACTGTTTTTT. The J gene is TRBJ1-4, the V gene TRBV6-5; D remains unclear. From germline, CDR1 is MNHEY and CDR2 SVGAGI. The CDR3 contains 14 residues. V lost 5 bases to trimming and J lost 7 bases, with 14 bases between them.